The 29 T cell receptor beta chains reported below all come from one sample, sequenced in a study of shared clonotypes between healthy human individuals (dated by TCRdb to about 2020). Receptor libraries were prepared by the immunoSEQ multiplex PCR assay. Drawn from immuneACCESS, this table holds only the in-frame rearrangements with V and J called that TCRdb kept. Clones are partly lost; checked studies trace under half to an unresolved V gene and leave the rest unexplained. This sample lists about 610,000 clones; approximately 97% were detected once. About 0.057% of the sample belongs to the ten largest clones. What was sequenced was naive CD4+ T cells sorted from blood. The cell subset or site label corresponds to: CD45RA+ positively selected. The receptors here all came from a woman aged 25 to 39 in good health.

This chain uses TRBV25-1 with TRBJ2-7; 9 bases align to TRBD1. V was clipped by 2 bases and J by 5 bases; unmatched bases: 10. Germline V gives CDR1 MGHDK, CDR2 SYGVNS. CDR3 length equals 16 residues. The CDR3, as DNA: TGTGCCAGCAGTGAAAGGGACCGGGACAGGGTCAACGAGCAGTACTTC. This codes for CASSERDRDRVNEQYF.

The V gene is TRBV7-9, the J gene TRBJ2-3; weak D call: TRBD2 (6 bases). CDR1 and CDR2 from the germline V gene are SEHNR and FQNEAQ (reference sequence). With 1 base removed from V and 2 bases from J, the gap between germline ends came to 13 bases. The CDR3 runs 16 residues. CDR3 loop: CASSLEGGTFTDTQYF. For the CDR3, the DNA is TGTGCCAGCAGCTTAGAAGGAGGGACGTTCACAGATACGCAGTATTTT.

The rearrangement joins TRBV4-1 to TRBJ2-2; 7 positions match TRBD2. V trimming: 11 bases; J trimming: 5 bases; junction bases outside the gene matches: 11. Germline CDR1 and CDR2: MGHRA and YSYEKL. The CDR3 loop spans 14 amino acids. The CDR3 bases are TGCGCCGGTTCCGTTGTGGGAGGGACCGGGGAGCTGTTTTTT. Translated: CAGSVVGGTGELFF.

The V and J genes are TRBV28 and TRBJ1-1; TRBD1 matches 7 bases. CDR3 length equals 14 residues. The V gene's germline CDR1 is MDHEN and CDR2 SYDVKM. Trimming took 6 bases from V and 5 from J; bases not matched to a gene: 9. CDR3 sequence: CASRPRQGLTEAFF. As DNA, the CDR3 is TGTGCCAGCAGGCCCCGACAGGGTTTAACTGAAGCTTTCTTT.

The chain carries TRBV27 and TRBJ2-7, with D possibly being TRBD1 (6 bases). This CDR3 region has 14 residues. The germline V gene encodes CDR1 MNHEY and CDR2 SMNVEV (reference sequence). V was trimmed by 5 bases and J by 0 bases, leaving 11 bases between them. CDR3 protein: CASSIRQDSYEQYF. The CDR3 DNA reads TGTGCCAGCAGTATCCGACAGGACTCCTACGAGCAGTACTTC.

The J gene is TRBJ2-2, the V gene TRBV6-4; 9 bases fit TRBD2. The CDR3 totals 16 residues. V trimming: 6 bases; J trimming: 2 bases; junction bases outside the gene matches: 7. Germline CDR1 and CDR2: MRHNA and SNTAGT. CDR3 sequence (DNA): TGTGCCAGCAGAGAGTTTAGCGGGAGAAACACCGGGGAGCTGTTTTTT. Translated: CASREFSGRNTGELFF.

The chain is built from TRBV27 and TRBJ2-7, with D unclear. The CDR3 consists of 14 residues. The V end was cut by 6 bases, the J end by 4 bases, with 16 bases between. Germline CDR1 is MNHEY and CDR2 is SMNVEV (reference sequence). DNA for the CDR3: TGTGCCAGCAGGACGAGTATGGTTTCTTACGAGCAGTACTTC. It translates to CASRTSMVSYEQYF.

V gene TRBV28 combines with J gene TRBJ2-7, with 8 bases fitting TRBD1. This CDR3 has 16 residues. Germline assignment: CDR1 MDHEN and CDR2 SYDVKM. Trimming removed 6 bases from V and 6 bases from J; junction bases left unmatched: 16. The CDR3 is CASRFDQPGQGTEQYF. CDR3 sequence (DNA): TGTGCCAGCAGATTCGATCAGCCCGGACAGGGAACCGAGCAGTACTTC.

The J gene is TRBJ2-7, the V gene TRBV28, with TRBD1 as a possible D gene (6 bases). CDR1 MDHEN and CDR2 SYDVKM come from the germline V gene. The CDR3 spans 11 residues. Deletions cut 7 bases from V and 6 bases from J, with 10 bases between. The CDR3 sequence is CASKLRGEQYF. Written as DNA, the CDR3 is TGTGCCAGCAAACTCAGGGGCGAGCAGTACTTC.

The rearrangement joins TRBV5-6 to TRBJ2-3, with D tentatively TRBD2 (7 bases). CDR1 and CDR2 from the germline V gene are SGHDT and YYEEEE. The CDR3 extends over 15 amino acids. Between the trimmed V and J ends, which lost 4 bases and 1 base, there was a span of 13 bases. Written as DNA, the CDR3 is TGTGCCAGCAGCGACGGGGGGCAGGGCACAGATACGCAGTATTTT. Amino acids: CASSDGGQGTDTQYF.

The chain combines TRBV5-4 with TRBJ2-5, with D maybe TRBD2 (6 bases). The CDR3 covers 12 residues. V lost 4 bases and J 9 bases, leaving 13 bases between the germline ends. Looked up from germline, CDR1 is SGHNT and CDR2 is YYREEE (reference sequence). In DNA form, the CDR3 reads TGTGCCAGCAGCCCGGGTGGAGGGGCCCAGTACTTC. It translates to CASSPGGGAQYF. Supplemented by reference TRBV5-4 and TRBJ2-5, the full variable domain reads ETGVTQSPTHLIKTRGQQVTLRCSSQSGHNTVSWYQQALGQGPQFIFQYYREEENGRGNFPPRFSGLQFPNYSSELNVNALELDDSALYLCASSPGGGAQYFGPGTRLLVL.

The chain's CDR3 is CASSLRRGANTGELFF. The DNA of the CDR3 is TGTGCCAGCAGCCTCCGCCGTGGAGCAAACACCGGGGAGCTGTTTTTT. The gene calls are TRBV7-3 and TRBJ2-2; D gene ambiguous. Germline-derived CDR1 and CDR2 are SGHTA and FQGTGA. CDR3 size: 16 residues. V was shortened by 5 bases and J by 2 bases, with 15 bases between the two germline ends.

J is TRBJ2-7 and V is TRBV7-6; D is possibly TRBD2 (7 bases). Looked up from germline, CDR1 is SGHVS and CDR2 is FNYEAQ. This CDR3 is 15 amino acids long. Trimming removed 2 bases from V and 0 bases from J, with 11 bases in between. The CDR3 spells CASSLRGGVSYEQYF. The CDR3 DNA reads TGTGCCAGCAGCTTACGAGGGGGGGTCTCCTACGAGCAGTACTTC.

V usage is TRBV5-6 and J usage is TRBJ2-5; a possible D gene is TRBD1 (6 bases). Germline loops: CDR1 SGHDT, CDR2 YYEEEE. Trimming took 2 bases from V and 11 from J, leaving 25 bases between them. The CDR3 is 16 amino acids. CDR3 nucleotides: TGTGCCAGCAGCTTCCGAGGGACAACTTACGTACGATGGCAGTACTTC. This gives the protein CASSFRGTTYVRWQYF.

The chain uses TRBV7-9 and TRBJ2-5, with 13 bases matching TRBD2. Germline lookup yields CDR1 SEHNR and CDR2 FQNEAQ (reference sequence). The CDR3 spans 16 residues. With 5 bases clipped from V and 5 bases from J, the junction kept 8 bases outside the gene matches. This CDR3 reads CASSAAGTSGMETQYF. In DNA form, the CDR3 reads TGTGCCAGCAGCGCCGCCGGGACTAGCGGGATGGAGACCCAGTACTTC.

This rearrangement joins TRBV5-4 to TRBJ2-7; the match to TRBD1 covers 10 bases. The germline gives CDR1 SGHNT, CDR2 YYREEE (reference sequence). The CDR3 totals 14 residues. V lost 3 bases and J lost 2; bases outside the gene matches: 2. The CDR3 here is CASSWGQGTYEQYF. The CDR3 DNA reads TGTGCCAGCAGCTGGGGACAGGGGACCTACGAGCAGTACTTC.

This chain links TRBV11-3 with TRBJ2-1; weak D call: TRBD2 (5 bases). CDR1 SGHNT and CDR2 YENEEA come from the germline V gene. The CDR3 is 14 amino acids. Between the trimmed V and J ends, which lost 1 base and 9 bases, there was a span of 13 bases. CDR3 bases: TGTGCCAGCAGCTTAGGTGTCGAAGAGGGTGAGCAGTTCTTC. It encodes CASSLGVEEGEQFF.

This sequence joins TRBV10-3 and TRBJ1-3, with a tentative D call TRBD1 (5 bases). Germline values: CDR1 ENHRY, CDR2 SYGVKD. Trimming pared 4 bases from V and 0 bases from J, leaving 16 bases between. This CDR3 spans 17 amino acids. DNA for the CDR3: TGTGCCATCAGTGCGGGGGTCACCCCGAGCTCTGGAAACACCATATATTTT. Its translation: CAISAGVTPSSGNTIYF.

The chain links TRBV9 to TRBJ2-7, with D perhaps TRBD2 (6 bases). CDR3 size: 16 residues. Germline V gene sequence: CDR1 SGDLS, CDR2 YYNGEE. V was shortened by 4 bases and J by 5 bases, with 22 bases between the two germline ends. The DNA of the CDR3 is TGTGCCAGCAGCCCCCGGGGGACGGGCCGGTGGGACGAGCAGTACTTC. It is translated as CASSPRGTGRWDEQYF.

The chain combines TRBV29-1 with TRBJ2-5; possibly TRBD2 for D (6 bases). The length of the CDR3 is 13 residues. Germline CDR1 reads SQVTM; CDR2 reads ANQGSEA. V lost 4 bases and J lost 5, with 14 bases in between. The CDR3 spells CSVVYPGGETQYF. The CDR3 DNA reads as TGCAGCGTTGTATATCCAGGAGGGGAGACCCAGTACTTC.

About this clone: Additional DNA sequences in this sample encode the identical CDR3. The chain recombines TRBV19 with TRBJ2-5; perhaps TRBD1 as D (6 bases). CDR3 length: 14 residues. Trimming left V 4 bases short and J 5 bases short, with 14 bases between. Germline-derived CDR1 and CDR2 are LNHDA and SQIVND (reference sequence). CDR3 in DNA: TGTGCCAGTAGTAATCTACAGGGTAGGGAGACCCAGTACTTC. Translation gives CASSNLQGRETQYF.

The rearrangement uses TRBV7-9 and TRBJ2-7, with D possibly being TRBD2 (6 bases). The CDR3 runs 14 residues. Germline CDR1 reads SEHNR; CDR2 reads FQNEAQ (reference sequence). V shed 5 bases and J shed 7 bases, with 18 bases lying between them. The CDR3 region is CASSLTSNSLEQYF. CDR3 in DNA: TGTGCCAGCAGCCTGACTAGTAATTCGTTGGAGCAGTACTTC.

This chain connects TRBV6-5 to TRBJ2-1; 9 bases map to TRBD1. Germline values: CDR1 MNHEY, CDR2 SVGAGI. The CDR3 loop spans 15 amino acids. J lost 3 bases, V lost 6 bases, and 6 bases had no gene match. CDR3 amino acids: CASSFTGGDYNEQFF. DNA of the CDR3: TGTGCCAGCAGCTTTACAGGGGGCGACTACAATGAGCAGTTCTTC.

The V call is TRBV5-4, the J call TRBJ1-4, with 9 bases identical to TRBD1. Germline CDR1 and CDR2: SGHNT and YYREEE (reference sequence). The CDR3 is 14 residues long. V trimming: 0 bases; J trimming: 8 bases; junction bases outside the gene matches: 2. DNA for the CDR3: TGTGCCAGCAGCTTGGACAGGGGGCAGGAAAAACTGTTTTTT. Protein product: CASSLDRGQEKLFF.

The chain couples TRBV27 to TRBJ2-3; 10 positions agree with TRBD2. Germline CDR1 is MNHEY and CDR2 is SMNVEV (reference sequence). This CDR3 has 16 residues. Germline trimming cut 5 bases from V and 4 bases from J; bases unmatched to any gene: 9. The CDR3 DNA is TGTGCCAGCAGTCCGAAATCGGGACTAGCGCCAGATACGCAGTATTTT. This sequence encodes CASSPKSGLAPDTQYF.

The genes are TRBV10-3 and TRBJ2-1, with TRBD2 identical over 11 bases. Germline assignment: CDR1 ENHRY and CDR2 SYGVKD. The CDR3 is 18 residues long. The ends lost 4 bases at V and 0 bases at J; junction bases unmatched: 8. Here the CDR3 reads CAISAGTSGRPSYNEQFF. The CDR3 DNA sequence: TGTGCCATCAGTGCCGGGACTAGCGGCAGACCCTCCTACAATGAGCAGTTCTTC.

V usage is TRBV7-8 and J usage is TRBJ2-3, with D perhaps TRBD1 (8 bases). There are 15 residues in the CDR3. The V and J ends lost 5 bases and 7 bases respectively, with 19 bases between them. Germline lookup yields CDR1 SGHVS and CDR2 FQNEAQ. CDR3 nucleotide sequence: TGTGCCAGCAGCCCAATGACAGGGGAGGGCAATACGCAGTATTTT. It codes for CASSPMTGEGNTQYF.

The V call is TRBV28, the J call TRBJ1-5, with D perhaps matching TRBD1 (5 bases). Germline V gives CDR1 MDHEN, CDR2 SYDVKM. V was trimmed by 3 bases and J by 4 bases, leaving 19 bases between them. The CDR3 contains 17 residues. Here the CDR3 DNA reads TGTGCCAGCAGTTTTTCTAGTGCAGGGTTCGGGAATCAGCCCCAGCATTTT. As protein: CASSFSSAGFGNQPQHF.

CDR3 sequence reads: CASSFFVAGSTAPLHF. The CDR3 bases are TGTGCCAGCAGTTTTTTTGTCGCAGGGAGTACGGCACCCCTCCACTTT. The V and J genes are TRBV27 and TRBJ1-6; D may be TRBD1 (5 bases). Germline V gene data show CDR1 as MNHEY and CDR2 as SMNVEV (reference sequence). Trimming stripped 3 bases from V and 11 bases from J, with 20 bases between. The CDR3 sequence is 16 residues long.